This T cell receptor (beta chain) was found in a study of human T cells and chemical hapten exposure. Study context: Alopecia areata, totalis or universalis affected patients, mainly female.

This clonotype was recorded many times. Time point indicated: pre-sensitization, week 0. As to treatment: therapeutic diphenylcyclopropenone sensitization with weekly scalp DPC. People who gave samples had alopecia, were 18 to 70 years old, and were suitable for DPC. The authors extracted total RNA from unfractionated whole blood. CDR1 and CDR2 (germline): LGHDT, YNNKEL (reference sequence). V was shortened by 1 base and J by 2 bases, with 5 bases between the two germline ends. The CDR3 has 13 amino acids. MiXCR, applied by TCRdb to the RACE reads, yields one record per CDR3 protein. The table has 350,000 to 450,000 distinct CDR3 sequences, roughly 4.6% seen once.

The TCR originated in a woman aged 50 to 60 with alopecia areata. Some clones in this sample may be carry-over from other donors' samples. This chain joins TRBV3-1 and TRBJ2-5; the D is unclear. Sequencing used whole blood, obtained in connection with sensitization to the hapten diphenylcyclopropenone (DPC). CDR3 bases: TGTGCCAGCAGCCAAGGACTGCAAGAGACCCAGTACTTC. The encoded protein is CASSQGLQETQYF.